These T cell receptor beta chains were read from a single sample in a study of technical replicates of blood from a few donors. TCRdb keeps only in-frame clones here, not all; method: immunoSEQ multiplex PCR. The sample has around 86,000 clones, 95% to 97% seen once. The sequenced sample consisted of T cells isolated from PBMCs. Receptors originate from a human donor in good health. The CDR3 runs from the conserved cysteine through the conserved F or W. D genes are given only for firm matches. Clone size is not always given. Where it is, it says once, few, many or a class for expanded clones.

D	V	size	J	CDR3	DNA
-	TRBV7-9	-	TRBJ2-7	CASSDTGYEQYF	TGTGCCAGCAGCGATACAGGGTACGAGCAGTACTTC
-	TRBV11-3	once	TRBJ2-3	CASSLVQGTDTQYF	TGTGCCAGCAGCTTAGTCCAGGGCACAGATACGCAGTATTTT
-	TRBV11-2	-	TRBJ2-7	CASSLAGDSSYEQYF	TGTGCCAGCAGCTTAGCGGGGGACAGCTCCTACGAGCAGTACTTC
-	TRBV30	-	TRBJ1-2	CAWSAPFVVGPGYTF	TGTGCCTGGAGTGCCCCCTTTGTGGTGGGCCCTGGCTACACCTTC
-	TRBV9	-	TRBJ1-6	CASSQETDYNSPLHF	TGTGCCAGCAGCCAAGAGACAGATTATAATTCACCCCTCCACTTT
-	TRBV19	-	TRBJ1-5	CASSIPAITGGYQPQHF	TGTGCCAGTAGTATACCTGCTATAACGGGGGGCTATCAGCCCCAGCATTTT
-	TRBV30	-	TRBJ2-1	CAWSGVSSYNEQFF	TGTGCCTGGAGCGGAGTTTCGTCCTACAATGAGCAGTTCTTC
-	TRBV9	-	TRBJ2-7	CASSPEGDSYEQYF	TGTGCCAGCAGCCCGGAGGGGGACAGCTACGAGCAGTACTTC
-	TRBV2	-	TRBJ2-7	CASSRQGGYEQYF	TGTGCCAGCAGCCGACAGGGAGGCTACGAGCAGTACTTC
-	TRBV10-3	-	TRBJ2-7	CAIRDITYEQYF	TGTGCCATCAGAGACATTACCTACGAGCAGTACTTC
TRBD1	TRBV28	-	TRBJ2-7	CATKPNGQGIYEQYF	TGTGCCACCAAACCTAACGGACAGGGAATCTACGAGCAGTACTTC
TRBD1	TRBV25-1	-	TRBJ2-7	CASSEYRGYHEQYF	TGTGCCAGCAGTGAATACAGGGGGTACCACGAGCAGTACTTC
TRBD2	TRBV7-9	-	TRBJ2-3	CASVPAGGPTDTQYF	TGTGCCAGCGTGCCCGCGGGGGGTCCGACAGATACGCAGTATTTT
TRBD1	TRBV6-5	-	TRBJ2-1	CASSFRPGQYNEQFF	TGTGCCAGCAGTTTCAGACCGGGACAGTACAATGAGCAGTTCTTC
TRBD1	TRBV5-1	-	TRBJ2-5	CASSPGTGNQETQYF	TGCGCCAGCAGCCCCGGGACAGGGAACCAAGAGACCCAGTACTTC
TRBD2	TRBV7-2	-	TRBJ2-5	CASSGTTVLETQYF	TGTGCCAGCAGTGGGACTACTGTGTTGGAGACCCAGTACTTC
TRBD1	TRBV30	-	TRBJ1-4	CAWSVVGHGQGVPNEKLFF	TGTGCCTGGAGTGTAGTTGGGCACGGACAGGGGGTCCCTAATGAAAAACTGTTTTTT
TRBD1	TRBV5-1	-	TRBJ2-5	CASSLGQGKETQYF	TGCGCCAGCAGCTTGGGACAGGGGAAGGAGACCCAGTACTTC
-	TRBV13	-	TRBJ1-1	CASSLSWPPTEAFF	TGTGCCAGCAGCTTAAGTTGGCCCCCCACTGAAGCTTTCTTT
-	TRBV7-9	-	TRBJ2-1	CASSTLIWGAYNEQFF	TGTGCCAGCAGCACCCTCATCTGGGGCGCCTACAATGAGCAGTTCTTC
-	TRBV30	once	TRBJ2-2	CAWRVGYPITGELFF	TGTGCCTGGAGAGTGGGCTACCCCATCACCGGGGAGCTGTTTTTT
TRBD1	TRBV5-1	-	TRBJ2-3	CASSLAGQVTDTQYF	TGCGCCAGCAGCTTAGCCGGACAGGTCACCGATACGCAGTATTTT
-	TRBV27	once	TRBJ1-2	CASGKGNYGYTF	TGTGCCAGCGGCAAGGGGAACTATGGCTACACCTTC
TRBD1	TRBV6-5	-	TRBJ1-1	CASSYSPGQGVDFF	TGTGCCAGCAGTTACTCACCGGGACAGGGGGTCGATTTCTTT
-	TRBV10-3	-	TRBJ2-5	CAISETVQETQYF	TGTGCCATCAGTGAGACAGTCCAAGAGACCCAGTACTTC
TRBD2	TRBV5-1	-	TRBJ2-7	CASSFGDYSYEQYF	TGCGCCAGCAGCTTTGGGGACTACTCCTACGAGCAGTACTTC
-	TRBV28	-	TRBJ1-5	CASRLSVGWNQPQHF	TGTGCCAGCAGGTTGTCGGTCGGGTGGAATCAGCCCCAGCATTTT
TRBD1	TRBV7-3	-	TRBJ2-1	CASSARTGRGSYNEQFF	TGTGCCAGCAGCGCGAGGACAGGGAGAGGGTCCTACAATGAGCAGTTCTTC
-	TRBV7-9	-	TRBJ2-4	CASSLSFSGSGPAADIQYF	TGTGCCAGCAGCTTATCTTTTTCTGGTAGCGGACCGGCTGCGGACATTCAGTACTTC
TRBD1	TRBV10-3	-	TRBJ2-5	CAISVLQGKETQYF	TGTGCCATCAGTGTGTTACAGGGGAAAGAGACCCAGTACTTC
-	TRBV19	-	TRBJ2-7	CASSTPDSGTYEQYF	TGTGCCAGTAGTACCCCGGACAGTGGAACCTACGAGCAGTACTTC
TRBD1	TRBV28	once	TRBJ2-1	CASSSIRTGAHEQFF	TGTGCCAGCAGTTCGATCAGGACAGGGGCTCATGAGCAGTTCTTC
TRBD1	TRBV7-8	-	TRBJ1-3	CASSQLLTGPTSPGNTIYF	TGTGCCAGCAGCCAACTCCTGACAGGGCCGACGTCTCCTGGAAACACCATATATTTT
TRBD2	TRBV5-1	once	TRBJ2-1	CASSRDYNQFF	TGCGCCAGCAGCCGGGACTACAATCAGTTCTTC
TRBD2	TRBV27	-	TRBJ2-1	CASSTGRSLAGGPYNEQFF	TGTGCCAGCAGTACGGGCCGATCCCTAGCGGGGGGTCCCTACAATGAGCAGTTCTTC
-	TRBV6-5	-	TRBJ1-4	CASSYSRTRNEKLFF	TGTGCCAGCAGTTACTCTAGGACAAGAAATGAAAAACTGTTTTTT
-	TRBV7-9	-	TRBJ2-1	CASSFAGMGNEQFF	TGTGCCAGCAGCTTTGCCGGGATGGGCAATGAGCAGTTCTTC
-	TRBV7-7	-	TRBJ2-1	CASSPMEGSYNEQFF	TGTGCCAGCAGCCCGATGGAGGGCTCCTACAATGAGCAGTTCTTC
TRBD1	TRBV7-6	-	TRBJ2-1	CASSWGSGTGGIEQFF	TGTGCCAGCAGCTGGGGTTCCGGGACAGGGGGAATCGAGCAGTTCTTC
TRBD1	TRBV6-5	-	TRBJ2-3	CASSYRDRDQGTQYF	TGTGCCAGCAGTTACAGGGACAGGGACCAGGGTACGCAGTATTTT
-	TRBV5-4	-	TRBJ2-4	CASSRDSGAKNIQYF	TGTGCCAGCAGCCGGGATAGTGGAGCCAAAAACATTCAGTACTTC
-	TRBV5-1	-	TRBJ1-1	CASSLVSVNTEAFF	TGCGCCAGCAGCTTGGTGTCGGTGAACACTGAAGCTTTCTTT
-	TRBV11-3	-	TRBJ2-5	CASSASGQETQYF	TGTGCCAGCAGCGCAAGCGGACAAGAGACCCAGTACTTC
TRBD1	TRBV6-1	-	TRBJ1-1	CASIQGADTEAFF	TGTGCCAGCATTCAGGGGGCTGACACTGAAGCTTTCTTT
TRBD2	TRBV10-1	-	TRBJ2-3	CASSERSSGGANTQYF	TGCGCCAGCAGTGAGAGGTCTAGCGGGGGCGCGAATACGCAGTATTTT
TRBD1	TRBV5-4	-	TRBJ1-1	CASSMGQGITEAFF	TGTGCCAGCAGCATGGGACAGGGGATCACTGAAGCTTTCTTT
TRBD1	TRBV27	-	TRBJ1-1	CASSLTGAGEAFF	TGTGCCAGCAGTTTGACAGGGGCAGGTGAAGCTTTCTTT
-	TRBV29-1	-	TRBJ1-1	CSVEDMISTEAFF	TGCAGCGTTGAAGATATGATCAGCACTGAAGCTTTCTTT
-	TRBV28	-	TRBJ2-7	CASSLGSAAEQYF	TGTGCCAGCAGTTTAGGGTCCGCGGCCGAGCAGTACTTC
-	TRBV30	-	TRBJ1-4	CAWSVRVAATNEKLFF	TGTGCCTGGAGTGTCAGGGTCGCTGCAACTAATGAAAAACTGTTTTTT
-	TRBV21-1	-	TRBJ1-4	CASSKITTGREKLFF	TGTGCCAGCAGCAAAATAACGACAGGGCGGGAAAAACTGTTTTTT
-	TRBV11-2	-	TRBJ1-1	CASSFDRYLGVIGTEAFF	TGTGCCAGCAGCTTCGACCGGTATTTAGGGGTGATCGGGACTGAAGCTTTCTTT
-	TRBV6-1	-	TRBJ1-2	CASSDSLLSGYTF	TGTGCCAGCAGCGACAGCCTTTTATCTGGCTACACCTTC
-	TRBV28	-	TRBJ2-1	CASSQSPFAESHYNEQFF	TGTGCCAGCAGTCAATCACCCTTCGCCGAGTCGCACTACAATGAGCAGTTCTTC
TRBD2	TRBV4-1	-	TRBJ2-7	CASSHHNTGTSGREQYF	TGCGCCAGCAGCCATCATAATACCGGGACTAGCGGCCGGGAGCAGTACTTC